Below, 9 T cell receptor beta chains from the same sample are listed, as sequenced in a study of radiotherapy plus CTLA-4 blockade in lung cancer. Assay: immunoSEQ multiplex PCR; the TCRdb copy retains only in-frame clones and omits some. The sample includes about 120,000 clones, approximately 90% seen only once; the top ten take over 6%. The source was peripheral blood, collected from a patient treated with radiotherapy plus ipilimumab. These receptor sequences come from a human donor with non-small cell lung cancer that progressed on radiotherapy plus ipilimumab.

The chain has TRBV11-2 and TRBJ2-1, with unresolved D. V lost 6 bases, J lost 5 bases, and 20 bases lay in between. The germline CDR1 and CDR2 sequences are SGHAT and FQNNGV. The CDR3 is 16 amino acids. CDR3 nucleotide sequence: TGTGCCAGCAGGCAACCCTTTGAGCTTGAAAACAATGAGCAGTTCTTC. It yields the protein CASRQPFELENNEQFF.

CDR3 nucleotide sequence: TGTGCCAGCAGCATTAGCGCGGGGGTGGATGAGCAGTTCTTC. Translated: CASSISAGVDEQFF. V gene TRBV7-2 combines with J gene TRBJ2-1; the match to TRBD2 covers 7 bases. The CDR3 runs to 14 residues. V was pared by 5 bases and J by 8 bases, with 9 bases of the junction left unmatched. Germline values: CDR1 SGHTA, CDR2 FQGNSA.

The V and J genes are TRBV18 and TRBJ2-3; D is unresolved. The germline V gene has CDR1 KGHSH and CDR2 LQKENI. The CDR3 is 14 residues long. Trimming removed 3 bases at V and 2 bases at J, with 9 bases between. In DNA form, the CDR3 reads TGTGCCAGCTCACCCAACCGTTTCACAGATACGCAGTATTTT. As protein: CASSPNRFTDTQYF.

V gene TRBV7-6 combines with J gene TRBJ2-5; 8 nucleotides agree with TRBD2. The V segment lost 3 bases and the J segment 5 bases; nucleotides outside the gene matches: 5. Germline loops: CDR1 SGHVS, CDR2 FNYEAQ. The CDR3 is 14 residues long. CDR3 bases: TGTGCCAGCAGCTTGAGCGGGAGTCATGAGACCCAGTACTTC. Its protein is CASSLSGSHETQYF.

This clone was observed a single time. The chain uses TRBV7-2 and TRBJ2-1, with 7 nucleotides matching TRBD2. This CDR3 has 19 residues. The V segment lost 5 bases and the J segment 1 base; nucleotides outside the gene matches: 17. Per the germline V gene, CDR1 is SGHTA and CDR2 is FQGNSA. The CDR3 DNA is TGTGCCAGCAGCCGTTCGGACACAGAATGGGACTATTCCTACAATGAGCAGTTCTTC. This sequence encodes CASSRSDTEWDYSYNEQFF.

The chain joins TRBV5-1 to TRBJ2-2, with D perhaps TRBD2 (6 bases). The CDR3 length is 16 residues. Germline V gives CDR1 SGHRS, CDR2 YFSETQ. V lost 4 bases and J 1 base, leaving 14 bases between the germline ends. CDR3 sequence reads: CASSRGGSGNTGELFF. The CDR3 bases are TGCGCCAGCAGCCGGGGAGGATCCGGGAACACCGGGGAGCTGTTTTTT. The full variable domain, rest sourced from reference TRBV5-1 and TRBJ2-2, is KAGVTQTPRYLIKTRGQQVTLSCSPISGHRSVSWYQQTPGQGLQFLFEYFSETQRNKGNFPGRFSGRQFSNSRSEMNVSTLELGDSALYLCASSRGGSGNTGELFFGEGSRLTVL.

The J gene is TRBJ1-1, the V gene TRBV4-1; the D gene is possibly TRBD1 (6 bases). From germline, CDR1 is MGHRA and CDR2 YSYEKL. The V end lost 1 base, the J end lost 3 bases, and 12 bases lay between the germline ends. CDR3 length: 15 residues. This CDR3 is CASSQGLQGHTEAFF. The CDR3 region has the DNA TGCGCCAGCAGCCAAGGGCTACAGGGCCACACTGAAGCTTTCTTT.

This clone came up a few times. The chain combines TRBV12-5 with TRBJ2-3, with D maybe TRBD1 (5 bases). This CDR3 spans 13 amino acids. Germline values: CDR1 LGHNT, CDR2 FRNRAP. The ends were cut back, 4 bases at V and 0 bases at J, with 5 bases in the middle. CDR3 coding DNA: TGTGCTAGTGGTTGGGGCAGCACAGATACGCAGTATTTT. Its protein product is CASGWGSTDTQYF.

This clone was detected a few times. The chain links TRBV18 to TRBJ2-6, with unresolved D. Germline CDR1 and CDR2: KGHSH and LQKENI. The CDR3 covers 17 residues. Deletions cut 6 bases from V and 1 base from J, with 16 bases between. This CDR3 reads CASSQTRPRSGANVLTF. The CDR3 nucleotides are TGTGCCAGCTCTCAGACCCGCCCCCGTTCTGGGGCCAACGTCCTGACTTTC.